This T cell receptor beta chain derives from a study of blood T cell repertoires in COVID-19. Study-wide context: PBMCs, B-cell-depleted T cells, or T cells provided the cDNA or gDNA that made up the material.

Participants spanned ages about 18 to 90 years and resided in about two dozen US areas. Cohort allocation depended upon clinical history that participants reported. A COVID-19 case was met by exposed participants within 2 weeks before study entry. Measured with immunoSEQ multiplex PCR; TCRdb has only the in-frame clones, and not every one. In the table there are hundreds of thousands of clones, nearly 90% of which are singletons. V was clipped by 3 bases and J by 6 bases, with 18 bases between them. CDR1 and CDR2 from the germline V gene are MNHEY and SVGAGI. This CDR3 region has 15 residues. This clonotype originated in a man in his thirties or forties who had been exposed to COVID-19. The specimen was PBMCs or T cells enriched from blood (not recorded which). The chain combines TRBV6-5 with TRBJ2-7; the D gene is possibly TRBD2 (5 bases). The CDR3 spells CASSYHQDLPSEQYF. CDR3 in DNA: TGTGCCAGCAGTTATCATCAGGACTTACCATCCGAGCAGTACTTC.